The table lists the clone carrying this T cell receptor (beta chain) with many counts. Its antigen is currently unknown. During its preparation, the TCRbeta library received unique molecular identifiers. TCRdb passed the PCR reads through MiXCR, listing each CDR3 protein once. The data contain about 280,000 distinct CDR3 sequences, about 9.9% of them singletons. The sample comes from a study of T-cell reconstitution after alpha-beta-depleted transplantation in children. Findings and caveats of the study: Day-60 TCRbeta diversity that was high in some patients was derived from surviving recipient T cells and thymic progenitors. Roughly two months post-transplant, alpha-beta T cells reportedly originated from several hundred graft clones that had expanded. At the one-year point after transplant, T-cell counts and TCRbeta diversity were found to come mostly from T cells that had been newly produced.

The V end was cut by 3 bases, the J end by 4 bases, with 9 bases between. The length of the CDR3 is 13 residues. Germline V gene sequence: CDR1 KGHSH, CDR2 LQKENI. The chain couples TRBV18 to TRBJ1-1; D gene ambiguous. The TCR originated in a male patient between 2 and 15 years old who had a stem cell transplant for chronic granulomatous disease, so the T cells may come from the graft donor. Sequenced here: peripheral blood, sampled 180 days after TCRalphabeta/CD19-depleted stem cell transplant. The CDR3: CASSPTIITEAFF. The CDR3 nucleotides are TGTGCCAGCTCACCCACGATCATCACTGAAGCTTTCTTT.